This note documents a single T cell receptor beta chain sequence. The antigen this receptor binds is unknown. No clone much larger than this one lies a single base away; base qualities are absent. Sequences SGHDT (CDR1) and YYEEEE (CDR2) are obtained from the germline V gene. The CDR3 spans 15 residues, from the cysteine through the phenylalanine. The CDR3 DNA has 45 bases and is translated from base 1. Trimming at the junction amounts to 5 bases on V and 5 bases on J, and the germline ends lie 19 bases apart. This sample is drawn from a study of CD8 T cells in ankylosing spondylitis (dated by TCRdb to 2016 to 2017). At the level of the whole study: The study set out to find disease-linked TCR variants by profiling T cell receptor beta repertoires in ankylosing spondylitis patients and healthy donors. In total, the full study cohort was made up of 100 to 140 healthy donors and 25 to 30 ankylosing spondylitis patients. Peripheral blood was sampled, and synovial fluid was also collected from ankylosing spondylitis patients. The investigation overall reported the following: Some TCR beta motif variants had previously been reported in synovial fluid and blood of reactive arthritis patients, which suggested common disease-initiation mechanisms. A TCR beta motif of fewer than 10 highly homologous amino acid variants appeared characteristic of blood from ankylosing spondylitis patients. The disease-linked clones were reported as significantly enriched in matched synovial fluid samples from ankylosing spondylitis patients. The disease-linked clones showed a CD8+ phenotype and occurred at relatively low frequencies in peripheral blood.

The sequencer was an Illumina HiSeq 2500. TCR beta libraries were prepared by quantitative 5'-RACE with molecular barcodes. The authors processed their data as follows. A new computational method, built on a probabilistic model of VDJ rearrangement, was used to identify disease-linked TCR variants. TCRdb cleaned the public reads at Q25 with fastp, built clones with MiXCR and kept in-frame beta chains. Each entry is one CDR3 protein sequence, shown with its most common DNA and genes. None of the V and J calls come from the authors' own analysis; TCRdb made them. The sample table shows 750,000 to 850,000 distinct CDR3 sequences, and 12% are seen once. The ten largest clones capture roughly 0.51% of the sample.

The clonotype was recovered from a male donor with ankylosing spondylitis. Sequenced sample: blood, either unsorted or a sorted T cell fraction (not recorded which). The chain links TRBV5-6 with TRBJ2-5; a tentative D call is TRBD2 (6 bases match). CDR3 region: CASRHLTRLTETQYF. Here is the DNA: TGTGCCAGCAGACACCTGACTAGGCTAACGGAGACCCAGTACTTC.